One and the same sample provided the 4 T cell receptor beta chains below, sequenced in a study of shared clonotypes between healthy human individuals. Method: immunoSEQ multiplex PCR; TCRdb's copy keeps in-frame clones and lacks some. Here the sample spans about 730,000 clones, roughly two thirds being singletons. Specimen: memory CD4+ T cells sorted from blood. Subset described: CD45RA-negative fraction. All receptors come from a woman in her twenties or thirties in good health.

The chain carries TRBV4-1 and TRBJ2-7; TRBD1 is a possible D gene (5 bases). The germline V gene encodes CDR1 MGHRA and CDR2 YSYEKL. The CDR3 loop spans 16 amino acids. V shed 0 bases and J shed 7 bases, with 19 bases lying between them. DNA for the CDR3: TGCGCCAGCAGCCAAGATATTTCGGCAGGGATGAGGGAGCAGTACTTC. Translated, it gives CASSQDISAGMREQYF.

V gene TRBV9 combines with J gene TRBJ1-4; 9 nucleotides agree with TRBD1. The CDR3 covers 14 residues. J lost 7 bases, V lost 3 bases, and 4 bases had no gene match. Germline assignment: CDR1 SGDLS and CDR2 YYNGEE. CDR3 bases: TGTGCCAGCAGCGATCGACAGGGGGGTGAAAAACTGTTTTTT. Its protein is CASSDRQGGEKLFF.

The V and J genes are TRBV6-5 and TRBJ1-2; the D gene is possibly TRBD1 (6 bases). The CDR3 consists of 14 residues. V lost 6 bases, J lost 0 bases, and 11 bases lay in between. In germline, CDR1 is MNHEY, CDR2 SVGAGI. The CDR3 nucleotides are TGTGCCAGCAGATCGGGGGGCTCTAACTATGGCTACACCTTC. It codes for CASRSGGSNYGYTF.

The V and J genes are TRBV19 and TRBJ2-5; D may match TRBD1 or TRBD2 (5 bases each). CDR3 length equals 14 residues. Germline CDR1 and CDR2: LNHDA and SQIVND (reference sequence). V was clipped by 3 bases and J by 2 bases, with 10 bases between them. CDR3 sequence: CASSMTAAQETQYF. The CDR3 DNA follows: TGTGCCAGTAGTATGACAGCGGCACAAGAGACCCAGTACTTC.